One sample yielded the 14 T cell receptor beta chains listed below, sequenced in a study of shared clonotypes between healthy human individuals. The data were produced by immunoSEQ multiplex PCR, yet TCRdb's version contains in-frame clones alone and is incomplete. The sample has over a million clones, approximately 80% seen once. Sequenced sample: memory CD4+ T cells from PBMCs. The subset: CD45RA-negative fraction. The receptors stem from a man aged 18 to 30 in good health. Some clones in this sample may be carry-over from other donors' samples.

The CDR3 loop reads CATSRVDRDTGLAFF. DNA of the CDR3: TGTGCCACCAGCAGAGTTGACAGGGATACAGGCTTAGCTTTCTTT. The V gene is TRBV15, the J gene TRBJ1-1; 7 bases match TRBD1. J was trimmed by 10 bases and V by 1 base; bases with no gene match: 12. The CDR3 consists of 15 residues. Germline assignment: CDR1 LNHNV and CDR2 YYDKDF (reference sequence).

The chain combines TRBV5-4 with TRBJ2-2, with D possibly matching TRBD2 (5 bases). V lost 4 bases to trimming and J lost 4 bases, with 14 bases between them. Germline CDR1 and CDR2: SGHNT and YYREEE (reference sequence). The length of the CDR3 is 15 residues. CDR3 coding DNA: TGTGCCAGCAGCCTCGGCGAGGGCCCCACCGGGGAGCTGTTTTTT. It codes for CASSLGEGPTGELFF.

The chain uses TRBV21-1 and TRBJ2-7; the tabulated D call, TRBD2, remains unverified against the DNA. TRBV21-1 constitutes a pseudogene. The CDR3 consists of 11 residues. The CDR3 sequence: CASRGAYEQYF. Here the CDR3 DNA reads TGTGCCAGCAGGGGAGCGTACGAGCAGTACTTC.

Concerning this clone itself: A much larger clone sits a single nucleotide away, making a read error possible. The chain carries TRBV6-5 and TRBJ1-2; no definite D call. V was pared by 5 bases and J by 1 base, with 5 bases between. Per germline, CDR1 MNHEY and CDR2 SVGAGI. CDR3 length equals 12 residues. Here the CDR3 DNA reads TGTGCCAGCAGTGAGGGTAACTATGGCTACACCTTC. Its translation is CASSEGNYGYTF.

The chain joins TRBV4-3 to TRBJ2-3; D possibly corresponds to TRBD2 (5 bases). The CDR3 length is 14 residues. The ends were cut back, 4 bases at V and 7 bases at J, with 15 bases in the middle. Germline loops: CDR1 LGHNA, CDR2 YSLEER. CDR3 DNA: TGCGCCAGCAGCCGAGGACTTGATACACATACGCAGTATTTT. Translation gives CASSRGLDTHTQYF.

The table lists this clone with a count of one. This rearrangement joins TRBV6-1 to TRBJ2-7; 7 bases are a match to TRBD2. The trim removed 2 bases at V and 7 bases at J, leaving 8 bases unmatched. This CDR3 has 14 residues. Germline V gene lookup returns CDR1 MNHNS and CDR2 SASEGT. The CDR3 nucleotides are TGTGCCAGCAGTGAAATGTGGGAGGGTAAGGAGCAGTACTTC. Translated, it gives CASSEMWEGKEQYF.

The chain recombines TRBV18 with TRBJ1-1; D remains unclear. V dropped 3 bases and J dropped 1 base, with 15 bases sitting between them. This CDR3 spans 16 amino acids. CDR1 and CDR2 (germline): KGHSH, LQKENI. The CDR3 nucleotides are TGTGCCAGCTCACCTGTGGGTGCAGGAACGAACACTGAAGCTTTCTTT. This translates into CASSPVGAGTNTEAFF.

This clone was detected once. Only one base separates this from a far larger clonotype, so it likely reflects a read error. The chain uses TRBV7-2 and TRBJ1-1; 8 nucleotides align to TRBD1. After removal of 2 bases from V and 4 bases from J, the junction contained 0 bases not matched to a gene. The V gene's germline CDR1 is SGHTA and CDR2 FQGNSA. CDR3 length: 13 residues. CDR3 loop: CASSLTGGTEAFF. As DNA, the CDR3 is TGTGCCAGCAGCTTAACAGGGGGCACTGAAGCTTTCTTT.

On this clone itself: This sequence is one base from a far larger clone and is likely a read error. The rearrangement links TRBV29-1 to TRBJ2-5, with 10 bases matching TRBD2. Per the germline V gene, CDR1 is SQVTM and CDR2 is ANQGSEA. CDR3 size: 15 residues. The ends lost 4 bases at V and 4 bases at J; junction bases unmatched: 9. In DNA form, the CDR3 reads TGCAGCGTTGCGGCTAGCGGGAGTCCTGGAGAGACCCAGTACTTC. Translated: CSVAASGSPGETQYF.

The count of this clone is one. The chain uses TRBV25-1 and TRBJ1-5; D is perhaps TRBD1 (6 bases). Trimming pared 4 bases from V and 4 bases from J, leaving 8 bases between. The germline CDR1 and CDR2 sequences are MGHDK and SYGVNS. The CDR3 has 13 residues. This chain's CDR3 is CASSGRGNQPQHF. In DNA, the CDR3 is TGTGCCAGCAGTGGCAGGGGTAATCAGCCCCAGCATTTT.

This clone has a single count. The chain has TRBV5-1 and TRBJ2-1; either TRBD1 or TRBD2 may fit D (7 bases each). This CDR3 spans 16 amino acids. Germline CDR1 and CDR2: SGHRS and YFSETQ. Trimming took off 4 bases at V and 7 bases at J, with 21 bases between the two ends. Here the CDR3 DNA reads TGCGCCAGCAGCCCAGGGGGGGCTAGCGGAACTAATGAGCAGTTCTTC. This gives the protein CASSPGGASGTNEQFF. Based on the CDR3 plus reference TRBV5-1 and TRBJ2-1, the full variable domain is KAGVTQTPRYLIKTRGQQVTLSCSPISGHRSVSWYQQTPGQGLQFLFEYFSETQRNKGNFPGRFSGRQFSNSRSEMNVSTLELGDSALYLCASSPGGASGTNEQFFGPGTRLTVL.

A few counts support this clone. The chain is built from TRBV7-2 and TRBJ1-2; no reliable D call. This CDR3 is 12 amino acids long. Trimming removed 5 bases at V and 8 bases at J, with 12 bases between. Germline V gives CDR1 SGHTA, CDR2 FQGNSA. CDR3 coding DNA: TGTGCCAGCAGCGCCAGCAGCCCGGGCTACACCTTC. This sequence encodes CASSASSPGYTF. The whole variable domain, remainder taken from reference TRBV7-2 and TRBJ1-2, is GAGVSQSPSNKVTEKGKDVELRCDPISGHTALYWYRQSLGQGLEFLIYFQGNSAPDKSGLPSDRFSAERTGGSVSTLTIQRTQQEDSAVYLCASSASSPGYTFGSGTRLTVV.

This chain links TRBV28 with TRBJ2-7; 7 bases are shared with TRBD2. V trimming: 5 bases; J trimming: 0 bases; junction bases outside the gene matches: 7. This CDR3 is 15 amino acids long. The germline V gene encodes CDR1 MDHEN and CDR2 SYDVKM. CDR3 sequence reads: CASSVTSASSYEQYF. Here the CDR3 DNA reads TGTGCCAGCAGTGTTACTAGCGCTTCCTCCTACGAGCAGTACTTC. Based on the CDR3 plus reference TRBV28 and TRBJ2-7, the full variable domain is DVKVTQSSRYLVKRTGEKVFLECVQDMDHENMFWYRQDPGLGLRLIYFSYDVKMKEKGDIPEGYSVSREKKERFSLILESASTNQTSMYLCASSVTSASSYEQYFGPGTRLTVT.

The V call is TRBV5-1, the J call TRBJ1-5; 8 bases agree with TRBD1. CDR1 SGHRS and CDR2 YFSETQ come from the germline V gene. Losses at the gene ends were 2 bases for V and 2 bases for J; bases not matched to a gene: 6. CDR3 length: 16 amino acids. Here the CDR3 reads CASSFSPTGGNQPQHF. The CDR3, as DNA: TGCGCCAGCAGCTTCTCCCCGACAGGGGGCAATCAGCCCCAGCATTTT.